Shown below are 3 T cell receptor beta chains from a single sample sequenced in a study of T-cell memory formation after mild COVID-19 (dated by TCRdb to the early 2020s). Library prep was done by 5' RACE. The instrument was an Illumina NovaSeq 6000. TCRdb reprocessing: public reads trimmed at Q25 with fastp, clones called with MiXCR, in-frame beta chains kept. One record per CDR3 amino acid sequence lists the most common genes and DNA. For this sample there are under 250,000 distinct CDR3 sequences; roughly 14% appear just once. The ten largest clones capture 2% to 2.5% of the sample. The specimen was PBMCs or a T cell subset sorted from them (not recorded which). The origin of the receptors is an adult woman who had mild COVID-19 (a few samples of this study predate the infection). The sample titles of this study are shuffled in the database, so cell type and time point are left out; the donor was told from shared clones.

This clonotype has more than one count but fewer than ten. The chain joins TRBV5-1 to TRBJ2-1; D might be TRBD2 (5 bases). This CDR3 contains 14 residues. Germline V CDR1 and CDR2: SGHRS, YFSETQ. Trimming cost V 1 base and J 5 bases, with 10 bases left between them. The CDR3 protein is CASSLYLGDNEQFF. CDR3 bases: TGCGCCAGCAGCTTGTATCTGGGAGACAATGAGCAGTTCTTC.

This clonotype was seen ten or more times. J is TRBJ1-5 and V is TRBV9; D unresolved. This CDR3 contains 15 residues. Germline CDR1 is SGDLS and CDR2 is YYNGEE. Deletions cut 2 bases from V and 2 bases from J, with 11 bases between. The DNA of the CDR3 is TGTGCCAGCAGCGTGGACCCGGAGGGCAATCAGCCCCAGCATTTT. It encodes CASSVDPEGNQPQHF.

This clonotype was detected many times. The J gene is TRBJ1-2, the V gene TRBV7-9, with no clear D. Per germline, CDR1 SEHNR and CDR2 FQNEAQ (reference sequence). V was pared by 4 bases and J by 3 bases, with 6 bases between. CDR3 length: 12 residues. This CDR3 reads CASSSSDYGYTF. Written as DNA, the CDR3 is TGTGCCAGCAGCTCGTCGGACTATGGCTACACCTTC.